Listed here is a single TCR beta chain. Its antigen is undetermined. The V and J ends lost 3 bases and 2 bases respectively, with 10 bases between them. The CDR3 is 13 residues long. CDR1 and CDR2 from the germline V gene are SQVTM and ANQGSEA. Here immunoSEQ multiplex PCR was the method, and the copy in TCRdb shows in-frame clones only, minus some. The sample holds 150,000 to 200,000 clones, around nine tenths seen once. The sample originates from a study of cytomegalovirus exposure and HLA in healthy donors. Study findings and constraints: First-cohort TCR clusters tended to co-occur in the 95 to 150 validation repertoires, a later analysis found. Diagnosis of cytomegalovirus status made by the classifier reportedly showed high specificity and sensitivity. Rare sequences made up most TCRs, while some public TCRs were found in many donors.

The sequencing input was PBMCs. The receptor's source is a man aged 25 to 40 in good health and CMV-seropositive. The rearrangement links TRBV29-1 to TRBJ1-2, with D unclear. The CDR3 region has the DNA TGCAGCGTTGAGAGGGCCCTGAACTATGGCTACACCTTC. Protein sequence: CSVERALNYGYTF.